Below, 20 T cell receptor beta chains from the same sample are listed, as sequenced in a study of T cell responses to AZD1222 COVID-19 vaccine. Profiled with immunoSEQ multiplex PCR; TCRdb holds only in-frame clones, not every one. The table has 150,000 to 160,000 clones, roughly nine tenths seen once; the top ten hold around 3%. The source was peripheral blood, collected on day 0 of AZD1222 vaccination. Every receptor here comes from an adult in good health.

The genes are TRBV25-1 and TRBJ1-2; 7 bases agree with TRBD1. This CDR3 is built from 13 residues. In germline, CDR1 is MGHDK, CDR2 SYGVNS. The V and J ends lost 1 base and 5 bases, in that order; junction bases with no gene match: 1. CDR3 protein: CASSESGGYGYTF. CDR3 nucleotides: TGTGCCAGCAGTGAATCAGGGGGGTATGGCTACACCTTC.

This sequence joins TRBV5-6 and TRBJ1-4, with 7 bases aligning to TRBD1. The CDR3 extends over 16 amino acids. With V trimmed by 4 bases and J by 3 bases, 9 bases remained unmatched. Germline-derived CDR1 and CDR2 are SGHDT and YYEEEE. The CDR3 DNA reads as TGTGCCAGCAGCGGAGAATACAGGGGACCTAATGAAAAACTGTTTTTT. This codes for CASSGEYRGPNEKLFF.

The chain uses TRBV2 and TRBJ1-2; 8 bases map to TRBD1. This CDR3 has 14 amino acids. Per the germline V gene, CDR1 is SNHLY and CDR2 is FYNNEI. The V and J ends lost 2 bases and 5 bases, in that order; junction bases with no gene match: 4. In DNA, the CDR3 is TGTGCCAGCAGTGAAACCCAGGGGGCTTATGGCTACACCTTC. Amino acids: CASSETQGAYGYTF.

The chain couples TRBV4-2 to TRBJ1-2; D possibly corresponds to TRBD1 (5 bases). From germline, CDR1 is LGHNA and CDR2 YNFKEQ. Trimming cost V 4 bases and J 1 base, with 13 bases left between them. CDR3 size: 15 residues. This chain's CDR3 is CASSPVGADNYGYTF. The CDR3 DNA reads TGTGCCAGCAGCCCGGTCGGGGCCGATAACTATGGCTACACCTTC.

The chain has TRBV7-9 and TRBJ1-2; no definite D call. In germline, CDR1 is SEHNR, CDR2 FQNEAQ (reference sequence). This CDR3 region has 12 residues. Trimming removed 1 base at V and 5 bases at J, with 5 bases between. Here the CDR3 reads CASSLDGYGYTF. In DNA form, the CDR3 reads TGTGCCAGCAGCTTAGATGGATATGGCTACACCTTC.

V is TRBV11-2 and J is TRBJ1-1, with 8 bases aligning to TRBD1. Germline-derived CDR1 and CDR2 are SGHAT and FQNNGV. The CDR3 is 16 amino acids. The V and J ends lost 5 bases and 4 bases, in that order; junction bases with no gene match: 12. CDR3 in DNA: TGTGCCAGCAGCCTTTGGGGGGGACAGGCTCCCACTGAAGCTTTCTTT. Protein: CASSLWGGQAPTEAFF.

CDR3: CASSFGTGPYEQYF. CDR3 nucleotide sequence: TGTGCCAGCAGCTTTGGGACTGGGCCCTACGAGCAGTACTTC. This chain links TRBV7-2 with TRBJ2-7, with D tentatively TRBD2 (6 bases). The V and J ends lost 3 bases and 2 bases respectively, with 11 bases between them. The CDR3 sequence is 14 residues long. Germline V gene lookup returns CDR1 SGHTA and CDR2 FQGNSA. The complete variable domain, with remaining parts taken from reference TRBV7-2 and TRBJ2-7, reads GAGVSQSPSNKVTEKGKDVELRCDPISGHTALYWYRQSLGQGLEFLIYFQGNSAPDKSGLPSDRFSAERTGGSVSTLTIQRTQQEDSAVYLCASSFGTGPYEQYFGPGTRLTVT.

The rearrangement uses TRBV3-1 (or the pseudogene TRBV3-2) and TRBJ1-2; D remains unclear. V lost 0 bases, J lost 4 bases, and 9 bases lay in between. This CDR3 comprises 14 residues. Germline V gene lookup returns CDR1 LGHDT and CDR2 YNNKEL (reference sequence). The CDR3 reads CASSQEIEGYGYTF. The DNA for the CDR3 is TGTGCCAGCAGCCAAGAGATAGAAGGCTATGGCTACACCTTC.

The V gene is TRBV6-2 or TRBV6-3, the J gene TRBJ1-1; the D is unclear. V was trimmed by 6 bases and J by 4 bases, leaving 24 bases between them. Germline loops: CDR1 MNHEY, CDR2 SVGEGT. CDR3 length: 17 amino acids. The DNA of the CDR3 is TGTGCCAGCAGCCCCGTTTTCTGGAGTAGTGAGGGCACTGAAGCTTTCTTT. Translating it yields CASSPVFWSSEGTEAFF.

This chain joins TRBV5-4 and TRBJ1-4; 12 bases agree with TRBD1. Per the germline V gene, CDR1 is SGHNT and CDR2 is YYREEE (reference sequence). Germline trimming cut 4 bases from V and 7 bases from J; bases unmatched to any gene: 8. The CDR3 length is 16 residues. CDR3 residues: CASSPGQGAGGEKLFF. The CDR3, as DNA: TGTGCCAGCAGCCCGGGACAGGGGGCTGGCGGTGAAAAACTGTTTTTT.

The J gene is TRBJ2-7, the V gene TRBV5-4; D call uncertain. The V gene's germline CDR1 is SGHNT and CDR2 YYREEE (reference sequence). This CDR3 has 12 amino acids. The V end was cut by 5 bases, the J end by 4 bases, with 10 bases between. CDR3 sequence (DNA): TGTGCCAGCAGTAACCGAGCTTACGAGCAGTACTTC. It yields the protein CASSNRAYEQYF.

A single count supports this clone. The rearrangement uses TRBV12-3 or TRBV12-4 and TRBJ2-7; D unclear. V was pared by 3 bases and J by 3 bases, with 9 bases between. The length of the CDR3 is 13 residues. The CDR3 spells CASSLTPDYEQYF. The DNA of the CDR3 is TGTGCCAGCAGTTTGACCCCAGACTACGAGCAGTACTTC.

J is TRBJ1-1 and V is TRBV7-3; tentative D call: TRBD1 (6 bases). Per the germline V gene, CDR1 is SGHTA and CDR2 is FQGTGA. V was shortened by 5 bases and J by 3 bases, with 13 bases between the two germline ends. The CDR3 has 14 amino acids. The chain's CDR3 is CASSPQGGDTEAFF. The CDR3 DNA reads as TGTGCCAGCAGCCCACAGGGAGGGGACACTGAAGCTTTCTTT.

CDR3 sequence (DNA): TGCGCCAGCAGCCAAACGGGACTAGCGGGGGAGCTGTTTTTT. Protein product: CASSQTGLAGELFF. This chain connects TRBV4-1 to TRBJ2-2, with TRBD2 identical over 10 bases. V was pared by 2 bases and J by 8 bases, with 2 bases of the junction left unmatched. The CDR3 runs 14 residues. CDR1 MGHRA and CDR2 YSYEKL come from the germline V gene.

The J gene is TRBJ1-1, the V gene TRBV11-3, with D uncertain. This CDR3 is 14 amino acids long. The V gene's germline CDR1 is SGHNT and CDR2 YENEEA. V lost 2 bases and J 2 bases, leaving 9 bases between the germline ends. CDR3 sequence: CASSLNGVNTEAFF. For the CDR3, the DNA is TGTGCCAGCAGCTTAAACGGGGTTAACACTGAAGCTTTCTTT.

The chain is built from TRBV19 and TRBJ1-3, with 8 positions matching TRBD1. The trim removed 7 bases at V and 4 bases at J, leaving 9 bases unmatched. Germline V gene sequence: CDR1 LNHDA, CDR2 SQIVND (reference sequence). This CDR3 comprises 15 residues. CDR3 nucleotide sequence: TGTGCCAGTATCACTGACAGGGGCGGCGGAAACACCATATATTTT. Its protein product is CASITDRGGGNTIYF.

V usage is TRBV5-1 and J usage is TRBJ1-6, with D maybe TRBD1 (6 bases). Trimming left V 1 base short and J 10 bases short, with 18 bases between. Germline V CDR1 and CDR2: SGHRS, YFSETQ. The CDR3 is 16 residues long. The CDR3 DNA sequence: TGCGCCAGCAGCTTGAGGTTGAGGGACATAGGGTCACCCCTCCACTTT. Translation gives CASSLRLRDIGSPLHF.

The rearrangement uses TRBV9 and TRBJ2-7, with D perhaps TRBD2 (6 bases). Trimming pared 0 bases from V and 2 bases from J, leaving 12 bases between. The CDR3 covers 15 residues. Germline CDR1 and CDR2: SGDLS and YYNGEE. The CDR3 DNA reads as TGTGCCAGCAGCGTAGCTAGCGTAGAAACCTACGAGCAGTACTTC. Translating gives CASSVASVETYEQYF.

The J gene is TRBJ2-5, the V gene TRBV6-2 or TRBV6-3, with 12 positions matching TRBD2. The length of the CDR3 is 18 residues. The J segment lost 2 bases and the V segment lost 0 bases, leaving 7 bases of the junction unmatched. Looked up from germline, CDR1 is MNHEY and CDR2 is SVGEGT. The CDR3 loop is CASSYSLTTSGGQETQYF. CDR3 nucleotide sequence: TGTGCCAGCAGTTACTCGCTTACGACTAGCGGGGGACAAGAGACCCAGTACTTC.

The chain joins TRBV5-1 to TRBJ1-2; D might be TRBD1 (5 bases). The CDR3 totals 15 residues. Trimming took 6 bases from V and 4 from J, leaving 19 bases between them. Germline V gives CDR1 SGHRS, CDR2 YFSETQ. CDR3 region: CASTPGAAGLYGYTF. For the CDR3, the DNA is TGCGCCAGCACCCCTGGGGCGGCAGGGCTCTATGGCTACACCTTC.